The entry below gives a single T cell receptor beta chain sequence along with its context. This CDR3 contains 15 residues. CDR1 and CDR2 (germline): LGHNA, YSLEER. Trimming shortened V by 1 base and J by 4 bases, and 10 bases separated the two germline ends. This entry belongs to a study of T cell responses to AZD1222 COVID-19 vaccine. This table comes from immunoSEQ multiplex PCR, and its TCRdb copy is limited to in-frame clones, with some not included. The table shows about 150,000 clones, with 90% occurring only once. The sequenced sample was peripheral blood, obtained on day 0 of AZD1222 vaccination. The receptor comes from an adult in good health. V and J are TRBV4-3 and TRBJ2-2, with a tentative D call TRBD1 (6 bases). DNA for the CDR3: TGCGCCAGCAGCCAAGTAGGCAGGGGCACCGGGGAGCTGTTTTTT. It specifies CASSQVGRGTGELFF.